This T cell receptor beta chain was found in a study of response to subunit inactivated influenza vaccine (dated 2018 in TCRdb). Context from the whole study: Deep quantitative T cell receptor repertoire profiling was used in the study to track responses to a trivalent subunit inactivated influenza vaccine. Overall results and qualifications from the work: The authors proposed that each seasonal influenza vaccination may bring in only a limited number of new T cells.

The table lists this clonotype with a few counts. Its antigen remains undetermined. Qualities for individual bases were not recorded, and no much larger clone is one base off. CDR1 and CDR2, per the germline V gene, are SGHRS and YFSETQ. The germline ends are 17 bases apart after V is trimmed by 1 base and J by 4 bases. The CDR3 numbers 16 residues from cysteine through phenylalanine. Only the CDR3 DNA is retained, 48 bases long and in frame from the first base. The library relied on RT-PCR. Sequencing was carried out with an Illumina HiSeq 2500. TCRdb cleaned the public reads at Q25 with fastp, built clones with MiXCR and kept in-frame beta chains. Records with the same CDR3 protein are collapsed into one entry carrying the most frequent genes and DNA. The sample contains hundreds of thousands of distinct CDR3 sequences, about 8% of them found a single time. In total, the top ten clones hold 10% to 15% of the sample.

This specimen was PBMCs from blood, taken roughly 24 months after vaccination. The rearrangement combines TRBV5-1 with TRBJ1-2; tentative D gene TRBD1, with 5 bases matching. The TCR sequence derives from a man between 50 and 69 years old who received an inactivated influenza vaccine. Donor details come from another sample of the same person, matched by shared clones. The CDR3 corresponds to CASSLFDGGPSYGYTF. The DNA sequence follows: TGCGCCAGCAGCTTGTTCGATGGGGGACCCTCCTATGGCTACACCTTC.